A single sample gave rise to the 32 T cell receptor beta chains below, sequenced in a study of cytomegalovirus exposure and HLA in healthy donors. The PCR contained 60 Vbeta and 13 Jbeta primers. Profiling relied on immunoSEQ multiplex PCR, and the TCRdb table lists in-frame clones only, not all of them. The sample yields around 230,000 clones, about 85% seen once. Sequenced input: PBMCs. These receptors all stem from a girl aged 2 to 10 in good health and CMV-seronegative.

This sequence joins TRBV4-1 and TRBJ2-1; 12 bases are shared with TRBD2. The J segment lost 10 bases and the V segment lost 1 base, leaving 2 bases of the junction unmatched. CDR3 length equals 14 residues. From germline, CDR1 is MGHRA and CDR2 YSYEKL. The CDR3 spells CASSQGLAGVEQFF. The CDR3 DNA reads as TGCGCCAGCAGCCAAGGACTAGCGGGAGTCGAGCAGTTCTTC.

This chain uses TRBV9 with TRBJ2-1; 12 nucleotides align to TRBD2. CDR1 SGDLS and CDR2 YYNGEE come from the germline V gene. The CDR3 totals 15 residues. V gave up 0 bases and J gave up 6 bases; unmatched junction bases: 1. The chain's CDR3 is CASSVASGRANEQFF. CDR3 nucleotides: TGTGCCAGCAGCGTAGCTAGCGGGAGGGCCAATGAGCAGTTCTTC.

This clone was seen just once. Here the CDR3 DNA reads TGTGCCAGTAGAACAGGGGTCGTCGGGTATGAGCAGTTCTTC. Its translation: CASRTGVVGYEQFF. The V gene is TRBV19, the J gene TRBJ2-1, with 7 bases fitting TRBD1. This CDR3 region has 14 residues. CDR1 and CDR2 from the germline V gene are LNHDA and SQIVND (reference sequence). V shed 6 bases and J 8 bases; nucleotides not matched to a gene: 10.

The chain recombines TRBV7-6 with TRBJ2-1; 7 bases are a match to TRBD1. J gave up 10 bases and V 3 bases, and 6 bases lay outside the gene matches. The CDR3 consists of 13 residues. Germline-derived CDR1 and CDR2 are SGHVS and FNYEAQ. The CDR3 coding sequence is TGTGCCAGCAGCTTTGGGACAGTGCTGGAGCAGTTCTTC. Translating it yields CASSFGTVLEQFF.

The rearrangement joins TRBV7-6 to TRBJ2-2; 7 nucleotides line up with TRBD1. This CDR3 contains 16 residues. V trimming: 0 bases; J trimming: 3 bases; junction bases outside the gene matches: 4. The germline CDR1 and CDR2 sequences are SGHVS and FNYEAQ. DNA for the CDR3: TGTGCCAGCAGCTTAGCGACAGGGCGTTACACCGGGGAGCTGTTTTTT. This gives the protein CASSLATGRYTGELFF.

This clone showed up just a few times. V is TRBV6-1 and J is TRBJ2-7, with D possibly matching TRBD2 (7 bases). Germline lookup yields CDR1 MNHNS and CDR2 SASEGT. The CDR3 extends over 14 amino acids. Trimming stripped 7 bases from V and 2 bases from J, with 15 bases between. CDR3 sequence (DNA): TGTGCCAGCAATAGGGGGGGACTCACCTACGAGCAGTACTTC. Translating gives CASNRGGLTYEQYF.

This chain uses TRBV6-1 with TRBJ1-5, with D perhaps matching TRBD1 (6 bases). From germline, CDR1 is MNHNS and CDR2 SASEGT. The CDR3 has 20 amino acids. V lost 4 bases, J lost 1 base, and 26 bases lay in between. In DNA form, the CDR3 reads TGTGCCAGCAGTGCTTCTCGTTGGACAGTAACGGGTTTGAGCAATCAGCCCCAGCATTTT. Amino acid sequence: CASSASRWTVTGLSNQPQHF.

In regard to this clone: Other DNA sequences in this sample translate to the same CDR3. CDR3 sequence reads: CSARAGYGYTF. In DNA form, the CDR3 reads TGCAGTGCTAGAGCCGGCTATGGCTACACCTTC. V is TRBV20-1 and J is TRBJ1-2, with unresolved D. The CDR3 is made up of 11 amino acids. Germline assignment: CDR1 DFQATT and CDR2 SNEGSKA (reference sequence). Trimming stripped 1 base from V and 4 bases from J, with 4 bases between.

The rearrangement uses TRBV5-6 and TRBJ2-3, with 9 positions matching TRBD2. Germline V gene data show CDR1 as SGHDT and CDR2 as YYEEEE. V lost 4 bases and J lost 8; bases outside the gene matches: 17. This CDR3 has 17 amino acids. The CDR3: CASSAAWGGGELSTQYF. CDR3 in DNA: TGTGCCAGCAGCGCCGCTTGGGGCGGGGGGGAGTTGAGTACGCAGTATTTT.

V usage is TRBV4-1 and J usage is TRBJ2-3; D possibly corresponds to TRBD2 (5 bases). The V gene's germline CDR1 is MGHRA and CDR2 YSYEKL. The length of the CDR3 is 15 residues. Trimming pared 1 base from V and 5 bases from J, leaving 13 bases between. CDR3 DNA sequence: TGCGCCAGCAGCCAAGTGGGGATTCGGGGAGATACGCAGTATTTT. This gives the protein CASSQVGIRGDTQYF.

The chain links TRBV10-1 to TRBJ2-1; 12 positions match TRBD2. The germline gives CDR1 WNHNN, CDR2 SYGVQD (reference sequence). With 0 bases clipped from V and 9 bases from J, the junction kept 6 bases outside the gene matches. The CDR3 sequence is 16 residues long. The CDR3 DNA sequence: TGCGCCAGCAGTGAGTCGTTCGCTAGCGGGAGGGCTGAGCAGTTCTTC. Amino acid sequence: CASSESFASGRAEQFF.

This CDR3 is CASSTSSGRTNYEQYF. The CDR3 region has the DNA TGTGCCAGCAGCACCAGTAGCGGGAGGACTAACTACGAGCAGTACTTC. The chain is built from TRBV7-8 and TRBJ2-7; 10 nucleotides agree with TRBD2. The ends lost 5 bases at V and 3 bases at J; junction bases unmatched: 10. Germline lookup yields CDR1 SGHVS and CDR2 FQNEAQ. This CDR3 region has 16 residues.

J is TRBJ2-3 and V is TRBV2, with TRBD1 identical over 7 bases. This CDR3 contains 16 residues. The V and J ends lost 8 bases and 1 base, in that order; junction bases with no gene match: 12. Germline CDR1 and CDR2: SNHLY and FYNNEI. The CDR3 nucleotides read TGTGCCAGCTCCCTCCAAGGGGGCCGGGGCACAGATACGCAGTATTTT. It is translated as CASSLQGGRGTDTQYF.

The rearrangement links TRBV6-5 to TRBJ2-5; the D gene is possibly TRBD1 (6 bases). The V gene's germline CDR1 is MNHEY and CDR2 SVGAGI. The V gene lost 4 bases and the J gene lost 10 bases, with 10 bases spanning the gap. This CDR3 contains 11 residues. The DNA of the CDR3 is TGTGCCAGCAGTTCCAGGGGAGACCAGTACTTC. Translated, it gives CASSSRGDQYF.

This rearrangement joins TRBV25-1 to TRBJ1-2; D possibly corresponds to TRBD1 (6 bases). With 2 bases removed from V and 7 bases from J, the gap between germline ends came to 11 bases. CDR1 MGHDK and CDR2 SYGVNS come from the germline V gene. CDR3 length equals 13 residues. CDR3: CASSEAGEGGYTF. CDR3 DNA: TGTGCCAGCAGTGAAGCAGGGGAGGGTGGCTACACCTTC.

The V gene is TRBV25-1, the J gene TRBJ2-3; TRBD1 matches 7 bases. Per germline, CDR1 MGHDK and CDR2 SYGVNS. V shed 8 bases and J 4 bases; nucleotides not matched to a gene: 6. This CDR3 has 13 residues. CDR3 in amino acids: CASGPTGADTQYF. CDR3 DNA sequence: TGTGCCAGCGGCCCAACAGGGGCAGATACGCAGTATTTT. The entire variable domain, with the rest obtained from reference TRBV25-1 and TRBJ2-3, is as follows: EADIYQTPRYLVIGTGKKITLECSQTMGHDKMYWYQQDPGMELHLIHYSYGVNSTEKGDLSSESTVSRIRTEHFPLTLESARPSHTSQYLCASGPTGADTQYFGPGTRLTVL.

The chain links TRBV6-1 to TRBJ1-3; a weak D match, TRBD1 (6 bases). CDR1 is MNHNS and CDR2 is SASEGT in the germline V gene. Trimming pared 0 bases from V and 4 bases from J, leaving 16 bases between. The CDR3 is 17 amino acids. The CDR3 reads CASSEAYGGRAGNTIYF. CDR3 in DNA: TGTGCCAGCAGTGAAGCCTACGGGGGGCGGGCCGGAAACACCATATATTTT.

The chain joins TRBV10-3 to TRBJ2-7; 9 positions match TRBD1. V shed 6 bases and J 3 bases; nucleotides not matched to a gene: 3. CDR1 is ENHRY and CDR2 is SYGVKD in the germline V gene. The CDR3 covers 13 residues. CDR3 sequence: CAIRGQGNYEQYF. The CDR3 DNA is TGTGCCATCAGAGGACAGGGGAACTACGAGCAGTACTTC.

The CDR3 bases are TGTGCCAGCAGCGCTCTCCTGACAGGGGCCTATGGCTACACCTTC. The encoded protein is CASSALLTGAYGYTF. J is TRBJ1-2 and V is TRBV9; 8 nucleotides agree with TRBD1. The CDR3 has 15 amino acids. Germline V CDR1 and CDR2: SGDLS, YYNGEE. V lost 3 bases and J lost 4; bases outside the gene matches: 8. Full variable domain (missing parts from reference TRBV9 and TRBJ1-2): DSGVTQTPKHLITATGQRVTLRCSPRSGDLSVYWYQQSLDQGLQFLIQYYNGEERAKGNILERFSAQQFPDLHSELNLSSLELGDSALYFCASSALLTGAYGYTFGSGTRLTVV.

This rearrangement joins TRBV9 to TRBJ2-2, with TRBD1 matching 7 bases. The CDR3 has 13 amino acids. Germline lookup yields CDR1 SGDLS and CDR2 YYNGEE. After removal of 4 bases from V and 5 bases from J, the junction contained 2 bases not matched to a gene. CDR3 sequence (DNA): TGTGCCAGCAGCTCAGGGGGTACCGGGGAGCTGTTTTTT. Its protein is CASSSGGTGELFF.

The V and J genes are TRBV7-8 and TRBJ2-5; TRBD2 matches 7 bases. The CDR3 is made up of 14 amino acids. V shed 6 bases, J shed 5 bases, and the junction held 9 bases outside the gene matches. From germline, CDR1 is SGHVS and CDR2 FQNEAQ. For the CDR3, the DNA is TGTGCCAGCAGAATAGGGCAGGGAGGGGAGACCCAGTACTTC. Translated: CASRIGQGGETQYF.

The rearrangement uses TRBV30 and TRBJ1-1, with D possibly being TRBD1 (5 bases). The CDR3 has 13 residues. Deletions cut 1 base from V and 1 base from J, with 7 bases between. Germline assignment: CDR1 GTSNPN and CDR2 SVGIG (reference sequence). The CDR3 bases are TGTGCCTGGAGTGAGGGGCCGAACACTGAAGCTTTCTTT. Protein sequence: CAWSEGPNTEAFF. The full variable domain, completed using reference TRBV30 and TRBJ1-1, is SQTIHQWPATLVQPVGSPLSLECTVEGTSNPNLYWYRQAAGRGLQLLFYSVGIGQISSEVPQNLSASRPQDRQFILSSKKLLLSDSGFYLCAWSEGPNTEAFFGQGTRLTVV.

V is TRBV2 and J is TRBJ1-1; D gene uncertain. The ends were cut back, 8 bases at V and 11 bases at J, with 6 bases in the middle. Germline lookup yields CDR1 SNHLY and CDR2 FYNNEI. The CDR3 runs 8 residues. The CDR3 region is CASPAAFF. DNA of the CDR3: TGTGCCAGCCCTGCGGCTTTCTTT.

This chain uses TRBV4-1 with TRBJ1-1; the match to TRBD1 covers 11 bases. In germline, CDR1 is MGHRA, CDR2 YSYEKL. The V segment lost 4 bases and the J segment 3 bases; nucleotides outside the gene matches: 10. This CDR3 is 17 amino acids long. CDR3 sequence: CASSRRDRGILDTEAFF. Here the CDR3 DNA reads TGCGCCAGCAGCCGCCGGGACAGGGGGATTTTGGACACTGAAGCTTTCTTT.

The chain combines TRBV19 with TRBJ2-5; D unclear. Trimming took 3 bases from V and 2 from J, leaving 10 bases between them. The CDR3 has 14 residues. Germline lookup yields CDR1 LNHDA and CDR2 SQIVND (reference sequence). This CDR3 reads CASSIGGIQETQYF. CDR3 in DNA: TGTGCCAGTAGTATCGGCGGAATTCAAGAGACCCAGTACTTC.

The V call is TRBV6-1, the J call TRBJ2-3; 9 bases are a match to TRBD2. Trimming at V came to 8 bases and at J to 3 bases, leaving 6 bases not matched to a gene. This CDR3 has 14 residues. Germline CDR1 MNHNS, CDR2 SASEGT. This CDR3 reads CASASAGGTDTQYF. As DNA, the CDR3 is TGTGCCAGCGCGAGCGCGGGAGGGACAGATACGCAGTATTTT.

The chain links TRBV10-3 to TRBJ2-3; tentative D call: TRBD2 (6 bases). Germline lookup yields CDR1 ENHRY and CDR2 SYGVKD. This CDR3 spans 18 amino acids. V lost 0 bases and J lost 0, with 16 bases in between. CDR3 in DNA: TGTGCCATCAGTGAGTCGATCGGGAGCGGGCGAAGCACAGATACGCAGTATTTT. Protein: CAISESIGSGRSTDTQYF.

The rearrangement links TRBV7-9 to TRBJ2-5; a possible D gene is TRBD2 (6 bases). CDR3 size: 14 residues. Germline V gives CDR1 SEHNR, CDR2 FQNEAQ (reference sequence). The ends were cut back, 5 bases at V and 2 bases at J, with 12 bases in the middle. The CDR3 spells CASSQRGVQETQYF. The CDR3 DNA follows: TGTGCCAGCAGCCAACGCGGGGTACAAGAGACCCAGTACTTC.

The chain recombines TRBV7-6 with TRBJ2-5; a possible D gene is TRBD2 (5 bases). The CDR3 extends over 14 amino acids. V was trimmed by 1 base and J by 2 bases, leaving 8 bases between them. CDR1 is SGHVS and CDR2 is FNYEAQ in the germline V gene. DNA of the CDR3: TGTGCCAGCAGCTTAGTCGGGGTACAAGAGACCCAGTACTTC. Translated, it gives CASSLVGVQETQYF.

The chain employs TRBV2 and TRBJ1-2; D is undetermined. The CDR3 has 14 residues. The germline gives CDR1 SNHLY, CDR2 FYNNEI. Trimming pared 3 bases from V and 2 bases from J, leaving 10 bases between. CDR3 bases: TGTGCCAGCAGTGAGTTCAGAGGGAACTATGGCTACACCTTC. Encoded protein: CASSEFRGNYGYTF.

V and J are TRBV5-1 and TRBJ2-6; TRBD2 might be the D (5 bases). The CDR3 length is 15 residues. V shed 6 bases and J shed 3 bases, with 13 bases lying between them. The germline V gene encodes CDR1 SGHRS and CDR2 YFSETQ. CDR3 nucleotide sequence: TGCGCCAGCACAGCGGACGTGCTTGGGGCCAACGTCCTGACTTTC. Protein: CASTADVLGANVLTF.

This clone occurred a few times. The genes are TRBV29-1 and TRBJ2-1; TRBD2 agrees at 8 bases. The CDR3 is 13 amino acids. The junction had 5 bases not matched to a gene; V was cut back by 5 bases and J by 5 bases. Germline V gene sequence: CDR1 SQVTM, CDR2 ANQGSEA. The CDR3 nucleotides read TGCAGCGTTTCACTGACTAGCGACAATGAGCAGTTCTTC. Protein sequence: CSVSLTSDNEQFF.